The table lists the clone carrying this TCR beta chain with a few counts. For the second PCR, which ran for roughly 6 to 12 cycles, a sample-barcoded 5' primer and a J-beta primer mix were used. TCRdb processed the 5' RACE reads anew with MiXCR; each CDR3 protein has one entry. Of hundreds of thousands of distinct CDR3 sequences listed, 46% were seen once; the top ten hold about a sixth. This entry comes from a study of blood T cells in healthy people across ages. Sequenced: blood. The sequence derives from an elderly man in good health.

The CDR3: CASSWVGRNNEQFF. CDR3 bases: TGTGCCAGCAGTTGGGTCGGGAGGAACAATGAGCAGTTCTTC. The rearrangement uses TRBV12-3 or TRBV12-4 and TRBJ2-1; 7 positions match TRBD2. This CDR3 is 14 amino acids long. Losses at the gene ends were 4 bases for V and 5 bases for J; bases not matched to a gene: 5.